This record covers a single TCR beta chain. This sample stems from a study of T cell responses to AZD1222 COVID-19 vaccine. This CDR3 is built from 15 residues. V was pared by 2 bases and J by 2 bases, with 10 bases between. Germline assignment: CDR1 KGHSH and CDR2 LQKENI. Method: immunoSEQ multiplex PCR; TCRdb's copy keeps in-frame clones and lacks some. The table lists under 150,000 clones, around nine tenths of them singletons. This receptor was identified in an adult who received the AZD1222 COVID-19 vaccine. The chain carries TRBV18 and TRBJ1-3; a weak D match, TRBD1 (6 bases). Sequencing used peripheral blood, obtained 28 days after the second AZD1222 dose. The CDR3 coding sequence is TGTGCCAGCTCACCAGGTCCAGGGGCTGGAAACACCATATATTTT. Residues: CASSPGPGAGNTIYF.